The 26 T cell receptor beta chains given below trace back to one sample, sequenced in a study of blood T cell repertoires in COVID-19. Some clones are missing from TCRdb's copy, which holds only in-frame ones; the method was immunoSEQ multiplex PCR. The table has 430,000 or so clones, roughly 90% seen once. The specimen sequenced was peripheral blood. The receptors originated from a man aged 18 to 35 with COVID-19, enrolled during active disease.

The CDR3 DNA is TGTGCCAGCAGTCCCGGACAGGTGAATAATTCACCCCTCCACTTT. Translating gives CASSPGQVNNSPLHF. The chain is built from TRBV5-4 and TRBJ1-6, with TRBD1 matching over 7 bases. This CDR3 region has 15 residues. Germline V gene lookup returns CDR1 SGHNT and CDR2 YYREEE (reference sequence). The V segment lost 5 bases and the J segment 5 bases; nucleotides outside the gene matches: 7.

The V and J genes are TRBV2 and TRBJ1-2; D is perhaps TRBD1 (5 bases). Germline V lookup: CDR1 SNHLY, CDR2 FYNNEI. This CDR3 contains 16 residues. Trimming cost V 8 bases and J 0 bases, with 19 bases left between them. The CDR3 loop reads CASRDSLGYPNYGYTF. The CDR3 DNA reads TGTGCCAGCCGGGACTCTCTGGGTTATCCTAACTATGGCTACACCTTC.

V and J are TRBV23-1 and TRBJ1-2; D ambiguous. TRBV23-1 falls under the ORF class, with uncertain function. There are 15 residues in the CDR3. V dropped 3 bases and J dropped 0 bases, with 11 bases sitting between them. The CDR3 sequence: CASSQFTTSNYGYTF. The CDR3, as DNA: TGCGCCAGCAGTCAGTTTACCACTTCTAACTATGGCTACACCTTC.

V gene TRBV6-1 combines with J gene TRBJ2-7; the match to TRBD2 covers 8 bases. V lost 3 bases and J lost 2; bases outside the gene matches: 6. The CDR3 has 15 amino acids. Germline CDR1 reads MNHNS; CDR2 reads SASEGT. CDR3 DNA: TGTGCCAGCAGTGATGTTAGCGGGATAGCCTACGAGCAGTACTTC. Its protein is CASSDVSGIAYEQYF.

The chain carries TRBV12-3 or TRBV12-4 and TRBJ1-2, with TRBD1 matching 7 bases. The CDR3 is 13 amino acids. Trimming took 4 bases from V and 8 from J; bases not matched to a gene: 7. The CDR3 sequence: CASSSLDRPGYTF. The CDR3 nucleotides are TGTGCCAGCAGTTCCTTGGACAGGCCCGGCTACACCTTC.

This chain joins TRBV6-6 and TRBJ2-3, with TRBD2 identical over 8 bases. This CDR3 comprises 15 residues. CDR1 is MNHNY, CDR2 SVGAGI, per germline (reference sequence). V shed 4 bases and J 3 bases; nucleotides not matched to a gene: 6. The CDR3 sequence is CASSSRGLVTDTQYF. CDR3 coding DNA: TGTGCCAGCAGTTCCCGGGGACTAGTGACAGATACGCAGTATTTT.

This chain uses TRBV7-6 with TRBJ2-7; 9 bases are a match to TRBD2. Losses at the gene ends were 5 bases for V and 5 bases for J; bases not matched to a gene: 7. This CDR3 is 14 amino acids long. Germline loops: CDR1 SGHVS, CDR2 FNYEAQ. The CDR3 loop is CASSKAGGEDEQYF. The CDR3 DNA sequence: TGTGCCAGCAGCAAAGCGGGGGGTGAGGACGAGCAGTACTTC. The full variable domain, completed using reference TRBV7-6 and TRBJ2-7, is GAGVSQSPRYKVTKRGQDVALRCDPISGHVSLYWYRQALGQGPEFLTYFNYEAQQDKSGLPNDRFSAERPEGSISTLTIQRTEQRDSAMYRCASSKAGGEDEQYFGPGTRLTVT.

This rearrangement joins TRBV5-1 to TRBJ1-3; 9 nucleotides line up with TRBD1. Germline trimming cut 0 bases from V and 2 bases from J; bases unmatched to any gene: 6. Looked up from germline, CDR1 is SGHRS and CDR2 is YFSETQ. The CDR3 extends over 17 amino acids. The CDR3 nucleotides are TGCGCCAGCAGCTTGGTGGTACAGGGGGCGGCTGGAAACACCATATATTTT. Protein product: CASSLVVQGAAGNTIYF.

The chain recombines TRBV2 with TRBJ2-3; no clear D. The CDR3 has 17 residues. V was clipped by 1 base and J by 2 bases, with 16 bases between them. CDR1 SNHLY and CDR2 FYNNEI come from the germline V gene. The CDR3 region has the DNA TGTGCCAGCAGTGAAGTACAGCAAAGGTGGAACACAGATACGCAGTATTTT. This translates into CASSEVQQRWNTDTQYF. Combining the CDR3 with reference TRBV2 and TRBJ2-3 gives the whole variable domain EPEVTQTPSHQVTQMGQEVILRCVPISNHLYFYWYRQILGQKVEFLVSFYNNEISEKSEIFDDQFSVERPDGSNFTLKIRSTKLEDSAMYFCASSEVQQRWNTDTQYFGPGTRLTVL.

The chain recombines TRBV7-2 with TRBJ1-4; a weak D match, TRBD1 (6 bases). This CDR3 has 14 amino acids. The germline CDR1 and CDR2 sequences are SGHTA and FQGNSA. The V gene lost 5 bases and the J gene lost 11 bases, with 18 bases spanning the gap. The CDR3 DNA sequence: TGTGCCAGCAGCCCTCAACAGGGAGTCGCTAAACTGTTTTTT. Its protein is CASSPQQGVAKLFF.

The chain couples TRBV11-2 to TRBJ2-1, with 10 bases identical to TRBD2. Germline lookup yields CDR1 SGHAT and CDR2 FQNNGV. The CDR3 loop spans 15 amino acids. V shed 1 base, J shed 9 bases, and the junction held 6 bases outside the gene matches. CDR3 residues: CASSLVLAGDGEQFF. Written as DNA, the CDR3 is TGTGCCAGCAGCTTAGTGCTAGCGGGAGACGGTGAGCAGTTCTTC.

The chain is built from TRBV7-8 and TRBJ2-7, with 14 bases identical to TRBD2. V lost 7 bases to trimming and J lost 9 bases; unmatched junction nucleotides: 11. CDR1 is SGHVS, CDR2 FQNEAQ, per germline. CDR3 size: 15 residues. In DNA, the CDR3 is TGTGCCAGCATCCCGGGACTAGCGGGGGACCGTGCGCAGTACTTC. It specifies CASIPGLAGDRAQYF. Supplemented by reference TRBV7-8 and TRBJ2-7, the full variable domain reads GAGVSQSPRYKVAKRGQDVALRCDPISGHVSLFWYQQALGQGPEFLTYFQNEAQLDKSGLPSDRFFAERPEGSVSTLKIQRTQQEDSAVYLCASIPGLAGDRAQYFGPGTRLTVT.

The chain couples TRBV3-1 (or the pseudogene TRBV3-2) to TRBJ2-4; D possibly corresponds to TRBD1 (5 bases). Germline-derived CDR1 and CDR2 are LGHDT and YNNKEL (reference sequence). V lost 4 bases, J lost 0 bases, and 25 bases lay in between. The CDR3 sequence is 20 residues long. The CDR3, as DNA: TGTGCCAGCAGCCCCCACCCGCAGGGCAGGACCCCACTAGCCAAAAACATTCAGTACTTC. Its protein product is CASSPHPQGRTPLAKNIQYF.

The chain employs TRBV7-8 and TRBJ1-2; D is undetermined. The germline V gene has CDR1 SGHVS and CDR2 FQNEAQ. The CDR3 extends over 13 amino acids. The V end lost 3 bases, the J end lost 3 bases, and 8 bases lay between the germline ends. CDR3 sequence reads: CASSFYGYYGYTF. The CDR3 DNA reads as TGTGCCAGCAGCTTTTACGGTTACTATGGCTACACCTTC.

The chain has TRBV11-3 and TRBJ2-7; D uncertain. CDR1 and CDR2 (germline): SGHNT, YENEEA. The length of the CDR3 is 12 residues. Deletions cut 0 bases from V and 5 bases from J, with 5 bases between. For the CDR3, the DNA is TGTGCCAGCAGCTTAGAGTCAGACGAGCAGTACTTC. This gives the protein CASSLESDEQYF.

The CDR3 region is CASKLQETQYF. The CDR3, as DNA: TGTGCCAGCAAGCTGCAAGAGACCCAGTACTTC. V is TRBV2 and J is TRBJ2-5; D uncertain. This CDR3 comprises 11 residues. Germline CDR1 is SNHLY and CDR2 is FYNNEI. V lost 7 bases to trimming and J lost 2 bases, with 5 bases between them. Full variable domain (missing parts from reference TRBV2 and TRBJ2-5): EPEVTQTPSHQVTQMGQEVILRCVPISNHLYFYWYRQILGQKVEFLVSFYNNEISEKSEIFDDQFSVERPDGSNFTLKIRSTKLEDSAMYFCASKLQETQYFGPGTRLLVL.

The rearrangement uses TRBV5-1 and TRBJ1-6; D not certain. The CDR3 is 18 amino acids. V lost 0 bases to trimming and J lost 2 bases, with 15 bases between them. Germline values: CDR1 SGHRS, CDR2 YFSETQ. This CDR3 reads CASSLGTPPRAYNSPLHF. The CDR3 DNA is TGCGCCAGCAGCTTGGGGACTCCACCTCGGGCCTATAATTCACCCCTCCACTTT.

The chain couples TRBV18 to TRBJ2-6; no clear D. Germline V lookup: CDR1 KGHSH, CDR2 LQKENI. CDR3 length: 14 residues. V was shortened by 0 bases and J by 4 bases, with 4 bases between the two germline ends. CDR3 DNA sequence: TGTGCCAGCTCACCACCTTCAGGGGCCAACGTCCTGACTTTC. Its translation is CASSPPSGANVLTF.

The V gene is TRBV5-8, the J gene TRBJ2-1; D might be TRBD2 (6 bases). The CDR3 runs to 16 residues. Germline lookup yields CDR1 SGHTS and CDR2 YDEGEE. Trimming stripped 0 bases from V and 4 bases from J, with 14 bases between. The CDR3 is CASSLARGSLYNEQFF. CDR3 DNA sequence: TGTGCCAGCAGCTTGGCGCGGGGCTCCTTGTACAATGAGCAGTTCTTC.

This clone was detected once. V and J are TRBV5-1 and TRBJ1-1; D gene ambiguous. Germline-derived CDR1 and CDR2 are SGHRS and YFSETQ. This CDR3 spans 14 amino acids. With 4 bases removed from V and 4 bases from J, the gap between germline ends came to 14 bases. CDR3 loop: CASSPDSGGTEAFF. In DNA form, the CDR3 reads TGCGCCAGCAGCCCAGACTCGGGTGGCACTGAAGCTTTCTTT.

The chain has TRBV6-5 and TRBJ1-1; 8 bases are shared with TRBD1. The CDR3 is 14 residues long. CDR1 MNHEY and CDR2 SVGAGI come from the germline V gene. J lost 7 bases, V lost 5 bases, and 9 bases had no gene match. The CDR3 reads CASSRVDRVVEAFF. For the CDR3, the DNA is TGTGCCAGCAGTCGGGTGGACAGGGTTGTTGAAGCTTTCTTT.

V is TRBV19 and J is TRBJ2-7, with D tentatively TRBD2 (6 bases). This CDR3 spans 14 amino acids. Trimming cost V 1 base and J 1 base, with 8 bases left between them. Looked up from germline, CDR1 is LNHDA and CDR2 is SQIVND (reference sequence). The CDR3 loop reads CASSIVGGSYEQYF. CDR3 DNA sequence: TGTGCCAGTAGTATAGTTGGGGGGTCCTACGAGCAGTACTTC.

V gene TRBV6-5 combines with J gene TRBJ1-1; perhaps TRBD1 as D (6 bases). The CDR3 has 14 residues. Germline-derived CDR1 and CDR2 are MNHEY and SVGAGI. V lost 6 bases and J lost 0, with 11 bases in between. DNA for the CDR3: TGTGCCAGCAGAAGTTACAGGGTGAACACTGAAGCTTTCTTT. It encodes CASRSYRVNTEAFF.

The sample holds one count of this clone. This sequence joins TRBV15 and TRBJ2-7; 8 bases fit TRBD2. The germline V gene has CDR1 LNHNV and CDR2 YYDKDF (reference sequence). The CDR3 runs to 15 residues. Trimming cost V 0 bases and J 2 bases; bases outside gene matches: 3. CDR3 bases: TGTGCCACCAGCAGAGATCCGCGGGAGGCCTACGAGCAGTACTTC. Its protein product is CATSRDPREAYEQYF.

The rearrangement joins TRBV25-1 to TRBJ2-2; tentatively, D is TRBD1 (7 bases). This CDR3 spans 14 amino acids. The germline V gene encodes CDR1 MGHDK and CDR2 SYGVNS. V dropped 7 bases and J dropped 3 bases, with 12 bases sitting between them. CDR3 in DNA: TGTGCCAGCATGGGGGGACAGTACACCGGGGAGCTGTTTTTT. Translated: CASMGGQYTGELFF.

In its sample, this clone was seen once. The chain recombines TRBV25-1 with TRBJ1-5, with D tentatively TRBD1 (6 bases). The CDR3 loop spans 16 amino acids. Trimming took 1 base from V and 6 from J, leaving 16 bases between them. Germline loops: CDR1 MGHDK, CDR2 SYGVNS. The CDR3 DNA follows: TGTGCCAGCAGTGAATCGACAGGTGGGTTGGGTCAGCCCCAGCATTTT. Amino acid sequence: CASSESTGGLGQPQHF.